These 17 T cell receptor beta chains were all obtained from the same sample, sequenced in a study of blood T cell repertoires in COVID-19. The protocol was immunoSEQ multiplex PCR, while the TCRdb copy is restricted to in-frame clones and leaves out a portion. The data contain some 70,000 clones, 79% of them singletons. Sequencing used peripheral blood. Receptor source: a woman between 45 and 60 years old with acute or convalescent COVID-19.

J is TRBJ1-2 and V is TRBV25-1; no clear D gene. Germline CDR1 MGHDK, CDR2 SYGVNS. V shed 5 bases and J shed 7 bases, with 8 bases lying between them. The CDR3 has 11 residues. CDR3 DNA sequence: TGTGCCAGCAGTCAATCCGGTGGCTACACCTTC. Translating it yields CASSQSGGYTF.

V and J are TRBV29-1 and TRBJ1-1; 10 bases line up with TRBD1. Per germline, CDR1 SQVTM and CDR2 ANQGSEA. This CDR3 is 16 amino acids long. Unmatched junction bases numbered 5, after V lost 0 bases and J lost 1 base. CDR3 in DNA: TGCAGCGTTGAAGACCGGGACAGGGGTTGGAACACTGAAGCTTTCTTT. Encoded protein: CSVEDRDRGWNTEAFF.

The rearrangement links TRBV24-1 to TRBJ2-3; D is ambiguous. Trimming shortened V by 4 bases and J by 3 bases, and 16 bases separated the two germline ends. CDR3 length: 16 amino acids. From germline, CDR1 is KGHDR and CDR2 SFDVKD. This CDR3 is CATSDPTPFETDTQYF. DNA of the CDR3: TGTGCCACCAGTGACCCCACACCCTTCGAAACAGATACGCAGTATTTT.

The rearrangement links TRBV19 to TRBJ2-5; 9 positions match TRBD1. Trimming removed 5 bases from V and 2 bases from J; junction bases left unmatched: 6. The CDR3 runs 15 residues. Germline V gene sequence: CDR1 LNHDA, CDR2 SQIVND (reference sequence). CDR3 residues: CASSQGTGIQETQYF. The CDR3 bases are TGTGCCAGTAGTCAGGGGACAGGGATTCAAGAGACCCAGTACTTC.

This chain connects TRBV14 to TRBJ2-3, with unresolved D. The CDR3 contains 17 residues. Germline V gene lookup returns CDR1 SGHDN and CDR2 FVKESK. The V end lost 0 bases, the J end lost 1 base, and 14 bases lay between the germline ends. In DNA, the CDR3 is TGTGCCAGCAGCCAAGATTGGTGGCAGTCTCGCACAGATACGCAGTATTTT. Protein: CASSQDWWQSRTDTQYF.

The V call is TRBV6-6, the J call TRBJ1-1, with TRBD1 matching over 9 bases. V dropped 6 bases and J dropped 5; count of bases not matched to a gene: 7. Germline V gene sequence: CDR1 MNHNY, CDR2 SVGAGI (reference sequence). This CDR3 is 14 amino acids long. DNA for the CDR3: TGTGCCAGCAGCCAACAGGGGGCCAGAACTGAAGCTTTCTTT. It yields the protein CASSQQGARTEAFF.

This clone appeared once. The gene calls are TRBV30 and TRBJ1-5; perhaps TRBD1 as D (5 bases). Looked up from germline, CDR1 is GTSNPN and CDR2 is SVGIG (reference sequence). V was pared by 5 bases and J by 3 bases, with 11 bases between. CDR3 length: 13 amino acids. In nucleotides, the CDR3 is TGTGCCTGGTCCAGACAGTACAATCAGCCCCAGCATTTT. It encodes CAWSRQYNQPQHF.

This clone came up a few times. The genes are TRBV11-2 and TRBJ2-1; 11 bases are a match to TRBD2. Germline CDR1 and CDR2: SGHAT and FQNNGV. V was clipped by 1 base and J by 10 bases; unmatched bases: 6. This CDR3 spans 15 amino acids. The CDR3 region is CASSLGLAGGREQFF. In DNA, the CDR3 is TGTGCCAGCAGCTTAGGGCTAGCGGGAGGACGAGAGCAGTTCTTC.

This chain links TRBV19 with TRBJ1-2, with D possibly being TRBD1 (6 bases). V dropped 10 bases and J dropped 1 base, with 10 bases sitting between them. The CDR3 covers 12 residues. Germline CDR1 reads LNHDA; CDR2 reads SQIVND (reference sequence). CDR3 coding DNA: TGTGCCACCGGACAGCTTAACTATGGCTACACCTTC. It specifies CATGQLNYGYTF.

The chain joins TRBV7-9 to TRBJ2-7; 13 nucleotides line up with TRBD2. The V gene end was trimmed by 5 bases and the J gene end by 3 bases; junction bases not matched to a gene: 1. This CDR3 has 14 amino acids. CDR1 and CDR2 from the germline V gene are SEHNR and FQNEAQ (reference sequence). CDR3 region: CASSRTSGSYEQYF. The CDR3 DNA reads as TGTGCCAGCAGCCGGACTAGCGGGAGCTACGAGCAGTACTTC.

The CDR3 reads CASSPRQVEGTDTQYF. The CDR3 DNA follows: TGTGCCAGCTCACCTCGACAGGTGGAGGGCACAGATACGCAGTATTTT. This chain joins TRBV18 and TRBJ2-3; maybe TRBD1 (6 bases). The CDR3 consists of 16 residues. The germline gives CDR1 KGHSH, CDR2 LQKENI. The V end lost 3 bases, the J end lost 1 base, and 14 bases lay between the germline ends.

CDR3 amino acids: CASSQEWREPTDTQYF. In nucleotides, the CDR3 is TGTGCCAGCAGCCAAGAATGGCGGGAACCCACAGATACGCAGTATTTT. The rearrangement joins TRBV4-2 to TRBJ2-3; D might be TRBD2 (6 bases). CDR1 is LGHNA, CDR2 YNFKEQ, per germline. This CDR3 contains 16 residues. V shed 0 bases and J shed 2 bases, with 12 bases lying between them.

This clone was counted only a few times. This chain uses TRBV27 with TRBJ1-4; TRBD1 matches 11 bases. The CDR3 length is 13 residues. The germline V gene encodes CDR1 MNHEY and CDR2 SMNVEV (reference sequence). Trimming took 10 bases from V and 7 from J; bases not matched to a gene: 5. The CDR3 DNA reads TGTGCCACTCGGGACAGGGGGTCTGAAAAACTGTTTTTT. It specifies CATRDRGSEKLFF.

The CDR3 spells CASSLSPGFKYF. The CDR3 DNA reads as TGCGCCAGCAGCTTGTCCCCGGGGTTTAAGTACTTC. The V call is TRBV5-1, the J call TRBJ2-7; D is possibly TRBD2 (5 bases). The germline gives CDR1 SGHRS, CDR2 YFSETQ. V shed 1 base and J shed 11 bases, with 13 bases lying between them. There are 12 residues in the CDR3.

The chain uses TRBV11-2 and TRBJ1-1, with unresolved D. Germline V lookup: CDR1 SGHAT, CDR2 FQNNGV. There are 15 residues in the CDR3. The V gene lost 5 bases and the J gene lost 5 bases, with 18 bases spanning the gap. DNA of the CDR3: TGTGCCAGCAGCCCATTGGGCAGGTCTGGGACTGAAGCTTTCTTT. This gives the protein CASSPLGRSGTEAFF.

The chain has TRBV5-1 and TRBJ1-2; D is ambiguous. The germline V gene has CDR1 SGHRS and CDR2 YFSETQ. The CDR3 is 14 amino acids. Trimming stripped 7 bases from V and 1 base from J, with 14 bases between. Written as DNA, the CDR3 is TGCGCCAGCCGCAGCGGGGATATTAACTATGGCTACACCTTC. Protein sequence: CASRSGDINYGYTF.

This chain links TRBV28 with TRBJ2-7, with a possible D match to TRBD2 (6 bases). Germline V lookup: CDR1 MDHEN, CDR2 SYDVKM. The CDR3 loop spans 15 amino acids. Trimming took off 5 bases at V and 1 base at J, with 15 bases between the two ends. CDR3 DNA sequence: TGTGCCAGCAGTAAAACTAGCAGATTTTCCTACGAGCAGTACTTC. Translated: CASSKTSRFSYEQYF.